These 3 T cell receptor beta chains originate from one sample sequenced in a study of blood T cell repertoires in COVID-19 (dated by TCRdb to 2018 to 2021). Preparation of the library involved the immunoSEQ multiplex PCR assay. Not all clones reach the TCRdb copy of this immuneACCESS table, which keeps in-frame sequences only. Checked studies attribute under half of the gap to unresolved V genes and leave the rest unexplained. In this sample the table shows about 240,000 clones, roughly 76% of which occur a single time. The leading ten clones occupy roughly 7.4% of the sample. Sample: peripheral blood. The receptor source for this set is a woman aged 80 or older with COVID-19, enrolled during active disease.

This clone has only a few counts. V gene TRBV3-1 (or the pseudogene TRBV3-2) combines with J gene TRBJ2-1, with 16 bases lining up with TRBD2. The CDR3 contains 14 residues. In germline, CDR1 is LGHDT, CDR2 YNNKEL (reference sequence). V gave up 4 bases and J gave up 14 bases; unmatched junction bases: 5. In nucleotides, the CDR3 is TGTGCCAGCAGCCCGGGGACTAGCGGGGGGGAGGAGTTCTTC. Translating it yields CASSPGTSGGEEFF.

V usage is TRBV7-2 and J usage is TRBJ1-5; weak D call: TRBD1 (5 bases). V lost 4 bases and J 1 base, leaving 11 bases between the germline ends. The CDR3 is 15 amino acids. The germline CDR1 and CDR2 sequences are SGHTA and FQGNSA. DNA of the CDR3: TGTGCCAGCAGCTCCGGGGAGGGGAGCAATCAGCCCCAGCATTTT. It encodes CASSSGEGSNQPQHF.

The chain couples TRBV10-3 to TRBJ1-2, with 10 bases that match TRBD1. This CDR3 is 12 amino acids long. Trimming removed 10 bases from V and 8 bases from J; junction bases left unmatched: 7. Germline V lookup: CDR1 ENHRY, CDR2 SYGVKD. CDR3 amino acids: CATRQGASGYTF. CDR3 coding DNA: TGTGCCACTAGACAGGGGGCAAGCGGCTACACCTTC.